Listed below are T cell receptor beta chains from one sample, sequenced in a study of glioma-infiltrating T cells after dendritic cell vaccination. Clones were read by immunoSEQ multiplex PCR, and TCRdb kept only the in-frame ones, dropping some. The table lists some 78,000 clones, 85% of them singletons. This material consisted of blood, taken after dendritic cell vaccination. The origin of the receptors is a human donor with glioblastoma. The CDR3 runs from the conserved cysteine through the conserved F or W. The order of the fields is V gene, J gene, D gene, clone size, CDR3 protein, CDR3 DNA. A D gene is named only where the DNA matches it firmly. Clone size is given for some rows only: seen once, a few or many times, or a class if the clone is expanded.

>TRBV21-1|TRBJ2-3|-|-
CASSKWAKTDSSTDTQYF
TGTGCCAGCAGCAAATGGGCCAAGACAGATTCTAGCACAGATACGCAGTATTTT
>TRBV7-9|TRBJ1-2|-|-
CASSQGSVGYTF
TGTGCCAGCAGCCAGGGCAGCGTGGGCTACACCTTC
>TRBV19|TRBJ2-7|TRBD1|-
CASSMQGAIGEQYF
TGTGCCAGTAGTATGCAGGGGGCAATAGGCGAGCAGTACTTC
>TRBV5-4|TRBJ2-7|TRBD2|-
CASSPGSTSGAYEQYF
TGTGCCAGCAGCCCCGGCAGCACTAGCGGGGCCTACGAGCAGTACTTC
>TRBV7-2|TRBJ2-5|TRBD2|-
CASRGGSRQETQYF
TGTGCCAGCAGGGGCGGGAGTAGGCAAGAGACCCAGTACTTC
>TRBV7-8|TRBJ2-7|TRBD1|-
CASSARRTGGLYEQYF
TGTGCCAGCAGTGCTCGACGGACAGGGGGCTTATACGAGCAGTACTTC
>TRBV28|TRBJ2-7|-|few
CASSLVGSREQYF
TGTGCCAGCAGTTTAGTTGGGAGTCGCGAGCAGTACTTC
>TRBV7-2|TRBJ2-7|TRBD2|-
CASSRPGGAFHEQYF
TGTGCCAGCAGCCGACCCGGGGGGGCCTTCCACGAGCAGTACTTC
>TRBV2|TRBJ2-1|-|-
CASSRLTGSSYNEQFF
TGTGCCAGCAGCCGACTGACAGGCAGCTCCTACAATGAGCAGTTCTTC
>TRBV19|TRBJ2-1|TRBD2|-
CASSQGLAGVSYNEQFF
TGTGCCAGTAGCCAAGGACTAGCGGGAGTATCCTACAATGAGCAGTTCTTC
>TRBV4-2|TRBJ2-3|TRBD2|-
CASAQRGGSADTQYF
TGTGCCAGCGCCCAGCGGGGGGGCAGCGCAGATACGCAGTATTTT
>TRBV5-1|TRBJ2-5|TRBD1|-
CASRAGTEETQYF
TGCGCCAGCAGGGCTGGGACAGAAGAGACCCAGTACTTC
>TRBV29-1|TRBJ2-7|TRBD1|-
CSVKKTGGYEQYF
TGCAGCGTTAAAAAGACAGGGGGCTACGAGCAGTACTTC
>TRBV9|TRBJ1-3|TRBD1|-
CASSAAGGSGNTIYF
TGTGCCAGCAGCGCAGCAGGGGGCTCTGGAAACACCATATATTTT
>TRBV2|TRBJ1-6|-|-
CASSDPGGHSNSPLHF
TGTGCCAGCAGTGATCCGGGGGGTCATTCTAATTCACCCCTCCACTTT
>TRBV4-1|TRBJ2-7|-|-
CASSQERGIGEQYF
TGCGCCAGCAGCCAAGAGCGAGGAATAGGCGAGCAGTACTTC
>TRBV2|TRBJ1-2|-|-
CASSEGRALREYGYTF
TGTGCCAGCAGTGAAGGAAGGGCCCTAAGGGAGTATGGCTACACCTTC
>TRBV19|TRBJ1-5|-|few
CASSMDTHGDQPQHF
TGTGCCAGTAGTATGGACACACATGGCGATCAGCCCCAGCATTTT
>TRBV28|TRBJ1-2|-|once
CASSLGGGGNYGYTF
TGTGCCAGCAGTTTAGGGGGCGGGGGGAACTATGGCTACACCTTC
>TRBV7-2|TRBJ2-1|TRBD2|-
CASRTSGGVNNEQFF
TGTGCCAGCAGGACTAGCGGGGGCGTGAACAATGAGCAGTTCTTC
>TRBV15|TRBJ1-5|-|-
CATSRLREGNQPQHF
TGTGCCACCAGCAGACTGAGGGAGGGCAATCAGCCCCAGCATTTT
>TRBV6-1|TRBJ2-4|TRBD1|-
CASSGTGAIQYF
TGTGCCAGCAGTGGGACAGGGGCCATTCAGTACTTC
>TRBV25-1|TRBJ1-4|-|-
CASSESGALGEKLFF
TGTGCCAGCAGTGAATCTGGGGCCCTGGGTGAAAAACTGTTTTTT
>TRBV7-9|TRBJ2-6|-|-
CASSPPPRAGANVLTF
TGTGCCAGCAGCCCACCCCCCAGGGCGGGGGCCAACGTCCTGACTTTC
>TRBV5-6|TRBJ2-7|TRBD1|once
CASGTGTGGYEQYF
TGTGCCAGCGGCACCGGGACAGGGGGATACGAGCAGTACTTC
>TRBV30|TRBJ1-1|TRBD1|-
CAWIGQGLNTEAFF
TGTGCCTGGATTGGACAGGGCTTGAACACTGAAGCTTTCTTT
>TRBV28|TRBJ2-1|TRBD2|-
CASRIAGGSYNEQFF
TGTGCCAGCAGGATAGCGGGAGGGTCCTACAATGAGCAGTTCTTC
>TRBV7-9|TRBJ1-5|TRBD1|many
CASSLASTGQPQHF
TGTGCCAGCAGCTTAGCGTCGACAGGGCAGCCCCAGCATTTT
>TRBV11-2|TRBJ2-3|-|-
CASSLLRIYRGTDTQYF
TGTGCCAGCAGCTTATTGAGGATCTACCGGGGCACAGATACGCAGTATTTT
>TRBV30|TRBJ1-2|TRBD1|-
CACPRGQGNYGYTF
TGTGCCTGCCCCAGGGGACAGGGAAACTATGGCTACACCTTC
>TRBV4-1|TRBJ1-3|-|-
CASSLPPDRSLGNTIYF
TGCGCCAGCAGCCTGCCACCGGACAGAAGTCTCGGAAACACCATATATTTT
>TRBV5-6|TRBJ1-5|-|-
CASSLGLDNQPQHF
TGTGCCAGCAGCTTGGGATTAGACAATCAGCCCCAGCATTTT
>TRBV5-6|TRBJ2-3|TRBD2|few
CASSLVRGGAVTDTQYF
TGTGCCAGCAGCTTGGTTCGCGGGGGGGCTGTCACAGATACGCAGTATTTT
>TRBV7-2|TRBJ2-2|TRBD1|-
CASSRTGKAGELFF
TGTGCCAGCAGCCGGACAGGGAAAGCCGGGGAGCTGTTTTTT
>TRBV19|TRBJ2-3|TRBD2|-
CASGTGTSGSTDTQYF
TGTGCCAGTGGCACCGGGACTAGCGGTAGCACAGATACGCAGTATTTT
>TRBV4-2|TRBJ1-5|-|-
CASSQTGYNQPQHF
TGTGCCAGCAGCCAAACAGGGTACAATCAGCCCCAGCATTTT
>TRBV27|TRBJ2-1|-|-
CASSSSRGRVYNEQFF
TGTGCCAGCAGTTCCTCGCGGGGTAGGGTCTACAATGAGCAGTTCTTC
>TRBV7-2|TRBJ1-5|-|-
CASSLVARGQPQHF
TGTGCCAGCAGCTTAGTCGCCAGGGGACAGCCCCAGCATTTT
>TRBV9|TRBJ1-1|-|-
CASSSDSAEAFF
TGTGCCAGCAGTTCTGACAGCGCTGAAGCTTTCTTT
>TRBV6-5|TRBJ1-6|-|-
CASQRGSKDSPLHF
TGTGCCAGCCAACGTGGGAGTAAGGATTCACCCCTCCACTTT
>TRBV11-2|TRBJ1-6|-|-
CASSPDSSYNSPLHF
TGTGCCAGCAGCCCGGACAGCTCCTATAATTCACCCCTCCACTTT
>TRBV25-1|TRBJ1-2|TRBD1|-
CASSEDRANYGYTF
TGTGCCAGCAGTGAAGACAGGGCTAACTATGGCTACACCTTC
>TRBV7-2|TRBJ1-2|-|-
CASSLRAGTSNYGYTF
TGTGCCAGCAGCTTAAGAGCCGGGACATCCAACTATGGCTACACCTTC
>TRBV5-6|TRBJ1-5|TRBD1|-
CASSLSSTGGRQPQHF
TGTGCCAGCAGCTTGTCTTCCACAGGGGGGAGACAGCCCCAGCATTTT
>TRBV28|TRBJ2-3|-|-
CASNPVRTDTQYF
TGTGCCAGCAACCCGGTTCGAACAGATACGCAGTATTTT
>TRBV7-2|TRBJ2-7|TRBD2|few
CASSLGLWGGLAGYEQYF
TGTGCCAGCAGCTTAGGACTGTGGGGGGGGCTAGCGGGCTACGAGCAGTACTTC
>TRBV6-5|TRBJ2-7|-|-
CASKKDTTYEQYF
TGTGCCAGCAAGAAGGACACGACCTACGAGCAGTACTTC
>TRBV6-5|TRBJ2-3|TRBD2|-
CASSYTGGDTDTQYF
TGTGCCAGCAGTTATACGGGGGGGGACACAGATACGCAGTATTTT
>TRBV19|TRBJ2-3|-|once
CASKSGDYADTQYF
TGTGCCAGTAAGAGCGGCGACTACGCAGATACGCAGTATTTT
>TRBV27|TRBJ2-7|-|few
CASARGLGSSYEQYF
TGTGCCAGCGCACGGGGTCTGGGGAGCTCCTACGAGCAGTACTTC
>TRBV7-2|TRBJ2-7|TRBD1|-
CASSSPTGGHYEQYF
TGTGCCAGCAGCTCACCGACAGGGGGGCACTACGAGCAGTACTTC
>TRBV5-5|TRBJ2-7|TRBD1|-
CASSSDRGIYEQYF
TGTGCCAGCAGCTCAGACAGGGGTATCTACGAGCAGTACTTC
>TRBV10-3|TRBJ2-3|TRBD1|-
CAISGAQGTDTQYF
TGTGCCATCAGTGGAGCACAGGGGACAGATACGCAGTATTTT